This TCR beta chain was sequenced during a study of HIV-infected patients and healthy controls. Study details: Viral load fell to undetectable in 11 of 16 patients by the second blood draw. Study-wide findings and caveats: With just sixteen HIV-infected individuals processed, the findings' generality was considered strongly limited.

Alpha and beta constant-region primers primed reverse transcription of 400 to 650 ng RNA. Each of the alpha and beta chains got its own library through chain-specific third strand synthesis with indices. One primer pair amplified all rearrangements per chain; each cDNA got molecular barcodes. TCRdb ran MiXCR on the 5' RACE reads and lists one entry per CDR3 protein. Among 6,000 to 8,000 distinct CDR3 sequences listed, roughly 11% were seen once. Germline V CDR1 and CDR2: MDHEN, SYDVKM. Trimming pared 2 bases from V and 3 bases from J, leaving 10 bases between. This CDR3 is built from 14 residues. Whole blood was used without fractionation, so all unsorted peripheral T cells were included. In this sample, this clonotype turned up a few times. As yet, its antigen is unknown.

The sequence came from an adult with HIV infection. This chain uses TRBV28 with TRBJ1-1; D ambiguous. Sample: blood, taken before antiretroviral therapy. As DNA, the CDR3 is TGTGCCAGCAGTTTACTAAGGGCGGACACTGAAGCTTTCTTT. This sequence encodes CASSLLRADTEAFF.